The text below deals with one T cell receptor (beta chain). Its antigen is currently unknown. These data originate in a study of T-cell memory formation after mild COVID-19. Trimming stripped 5 bases from V and 4 bases from J, with 11 bases between. The CDR3 totals 14 residues. Findings and limits, study-wide: Clones contracting day 15 to 85 were balanced CD4/CD8; later expanders leaned CD4+. Memory from before infection featured some responding clones, which suggests cross-reactive memory joined.

Barcoded TCR alpha and TCR beta cDNA libraries with UMIs came from 5'RACE using constant-segment primers. MiXCR, run by TCRdb on the 5' RACE reads, gives a single entry per CDR3 protein. This sample has about 140,000 distinct CDR3 sequences, with about 14% found just once. This TCR was recovered from an adult woman who had mild COVID-19 (a few samples of this study predate the infection). Cell type and time point are not known. Sequences were obtained from PBMCs or a T cell subset sorted from them (not recorded which). J is TRBJ2-2 and V is TRBV12-3 or TRBV12-4; D remains ambiguous. The DNA for the CDR3 is TGTGCCAGCAGTCCTATTCGGAGCACCGGGGAGCTGTTTTTT. Protein product: CASSPIRSTGELFF.